Presented here are 17 T cell receptor beta chains from one specimen sequenced in a study of graft-versus-host responses after intestinal transplantation. Here immunoSEQ multiplex PCR was the method, and the copy in TCRdb shows in-frame clones only, minus some. The profile shows approximately 70,000 clones, 70% to 90% of them singletons. For these receptors, no antigen is known. The sequencing used unstimulated CD8+ T cells sorted from spleen or lymph node cells, collected before intestinal transplant. These receptors were collected from a human donor who received an intestinal transplant.

The chain couples TRBV2 to TRBJ2-1; 8 nucleotides line up with TRBD1. The CDR3 length is 18 residues. Germline trimming cut 3 bases from V and 5 bases from J; bases unmatched to any gene: 15. Germline loops: CDR1 SNHLY, CDR2 FYNNEI. Here the CDR3 DNA reads TGTGCCAGCAGTGATTATCTCCCCTCTGGGACAGGAGACAATGAGCAGTTCTTC. Translation gives CASSDYLPSGTGDNEQFF.

The chain employs TRBV5-1 and TRBJ2-3, with TRBD2 as a possible D gene (6 bases). The CDR3 consists of 17 residues. The germline V gene encodes CDR1 SGHRS and CDR2 YFSETQ. V shed 6 bases and J shed 1 base, with 21 bases lying between them. CDR3 coding DNA: TGCGCCAGCACCCTTCACTCCGGGACGGGAGGCACAGATACGCAGTATTTT. This sequence encodes CASTLHSGTGGTDTQYF. The whole variable domain, remainder taken from reference TRBV5-1 and TRBJ2-3, is KAGVTQTPRYLIKTRGQQVTLSCSPISGHRSVSWYQQTPGQGLQFLFEYFSETQRNKGNFPGRFSGRQFSNSRSEMNVSTLELGDSALYLCASTLHSGTGGTDTQYFGPGTRLTVL.

This clone was counted a single time. The CDR3 bases are TGTGCCACAAAACCGAAGGGGGAGCAGTTCTTC. Translating it yields CATKPKGEQFF. The chain joins TRBV6-5 to TRBJ2-1; tentative D call: TRBD1 (5 bases). The CDR3 totals 11 residues. The V gene's germline CDR1 is MNHEY and CDR2 SVGAGI. Trimming took off 10 bases at V and 10 bases at J, with 14 bases between the two ends.

This clone was seen a single time. This rearrangement joins TRBV13 to TRBJ2-1, with 7 bases lining up with TRBD1. The CDR3 totals 15 residues. The V gene end was trimmed by 2 bases and the J gene end by 9 bases; junction bases not matched to a gene: 10. CDR1 and CDR2 from the germline V gene are PRHDT and FYEKMQ (reference sequence). The CDR3 nucleotides are TGTGCCAGCAGCTTACGACAGGGCGGGCGCGGTGAGCAGTTCTTC. Protein sequence: CASSLRQGGRGEQFF.

The gene calls are TRBV2 and TRBJ2-7, with D maybe TRBD2 (5 bases). The CDR3 extends over 15 amino acids. Germline CDR1 is SNHLY and CDR2 is FYNNEI. The V end was cut by 6 bases, the J end by 3 bases, with 18 bases between. CDR3 sequence (DNA): TGTGCCAGCAGCCCCTCCGGGGAGCCGTACTACGAGCAGTACTTC. Translated, it gives CASSPSGEPYYEQYF.

A remark on this clone: A read error may produce the germline difference seen at one junction end. The chain is built from TRBV6-1 and TRBJ2-7, with no clear D. The V gene's germline CDR1 is MNHNS and CDR2 SASEGT. The CDR3 is 13 amino acids. DNA for the CDR3: TGTGCCAGCAGGGAAGCACAGATCTACGAGCAGTACTTC. This translates into CASREAQIYEQYF.

The chain joins TRBV2 to TRBJ2-7; TRBD2 matches at 9 bases. After removal of 3 bases from V and 4 bases from J, the junction contained 13 bases not matched to a gene. The CDR3 totals 17 residues. Germline CDR1 is SNHLY and CDR2 is FYNNEI. CDR3: CASSDPETSGGVYEQYF. Written as DNA, the CDR3 is TGTGCCAGCAGTGATCCCGAGACTAGCGGAGGCGTGTACGAGCAGTACTTC.

The chain couples TRBV29-1 to TRBJ1-2, with D unresolved. Germline CDR1 and CDR2: SQVTM and ANQGSEA. The CDR3 is made up of 13 amino acids. V was trimmed by 5 bases and J by 2 bases, leaving 12 bases between them. The CDR3 coding sequence is TGCAGCGTTCCCGGGGAGCGCAACTATGGCTACACCTTC. This sequence encodes CSVPGERNYGYTF.

A word on this clone: A read error may produce the germline difference seen at one junction end. This chain connects TRBV16 to TRBJ2-7; possibly TRBD2 for D (5 bases). The germline V gene encodes CDR1 KGHSY and CDR2 FQNENV. The CDR3 covers 14 residues. This CDR3 reads CASSPSGIGRDPRF. The CDR3 region has the DNA TGTGCCAGCAGCCCTTCGGGGATAGGCCGCGACCCGAGATTC.

J is TRBJ2-3 and V is TRBV6-1; the match to TRBD2 covers 8 bases. The V and J ends lost 2 bases and 1 base, in that order; junction bases with no gene match: 8. Germline lookup yields CDR1 MNHNS and CDR2 SASEGT. The CDR3 has 17 residues. CDR3 bases: TGTGCCAGCAGTGAATGGGGTAGCGGGACCCGCACAGATACGCAGTATTTT. Translating gives CASSEWGSGTRTDTQYF.

The chain employs TRBV4-1 and TRBJ2-5, with 7 positions matching TRBD2. Per germline, CDR1 MGHRA and CDR2 YSYEKL. The length of the CDR3 is 14 residues. With 1 base clipped from V and 5 bases from J, the junction kept 4 bases outside the gene matches. The CDR3 DNA reads as TGCGCCAGCAGCCAAGCCCCCGGGGGGGAGACCCAGTACTTC. This encodes CASSQAPGGETQYF.

This sequence joins TRBV6-1 and TRBJ1-2; D call uncertain. This CDR3 has 16 residues. Germline loops: CDR1 MNHNS, CDR2 SASEGT. V was clipped by 2 bases and J by 3 bases, with 16 bases between them. CDR3 residues: CASSEIVWAYDYGYTF. CDR3 DNA sequence: TGTGCCAGCAGTGAAATAGTATGGGCCTACGACTATGGCTACACCTTC.

The chain combines TRBV27 with TRBJ2-7, with a tentative D call TRBD1 (5 bases). Trimming left V 5 bases short and J 2 bases short, with 19 bases between. Germline CDR1 is MNHEY and CDR2 is SMNVEV (reference sequence). This CDR3 is built from 16 residues. CDR3 sequence (DNA): TGTGCCAGCAGTCCCGTCTGGGGCGGATACCCCTACGAGCAGTACTTC. Translation: CASSPVWGGYPYEQYF.

This chain links TRBV15 with TRBJ1-4, with D maybe TRBD1 (6 bases). This CDR3 spans 14 amino acids. CDR1 and CDR2 from the germline V gene are LNHNV and YYDKDF (reference sequence). Trimming removed 2 bases at V and 5 bases at J, with 9 bases between. CDR3 loop: CATSRRQGNEKLFF. CDR3 bases: TGTGCCACCAGCAGACGTCAGGGGAATGAAAAACTGTTTTTT.

The V and J genes are TRBV28 and TRBJ2-3; maybe TRBD2 (6 bases). Trimming shortened V by 2 bases and J by 1 base, and 13 bases separated the two germline ends. The germline V gene encodes CDR1 MDHEN and CDR2 SYDVKM. The CDR3 extends over 16 amino acids. The CDR3 nucleotides read TGTGCCAGCAGTTTAGGGTGGGGCGGGGGCACAGATACGCAGTATTTT. Protein sequence: CASSLGWGGGTDTQYF. The full variable domain, with the rest looked up from reference TRBV28 and TRBJ2-3, is DVKVTQSSRYLVKRTGEKVFLECVQDMDHENMFWYRQDPGLGLRLIYFSYDVKMKEKGDIPEGYSVSREKKERFSLILESASTNQTSMYLCASSLGWGGGTDTQYFGPGTRLTVL.

The genes are TRBV5-6 and TRBJ2-1; 10 nucleotides agree with TRBD2. Germline-derived CDR1 and CDR2 are SGHDT and YYEEEE. After removal of 4 bases from V and 3 bases from J, the junction contained 10 bases not matched to a gene. The CDR3 is 17 residues long. CDR3 DNA sequence: TGTGCCAGCAGCCCCCAGGACCTAGCGGGAGTCTACAATGAGCAGTTCTTC. Translating it yields CASSPQDLAGVYNEQFF.

This chain links TRBV16 with TRBJ1-1; D is unresolved. The CDR3 spans 12 residues. Looked up from germline, CDR1 is KGHSY and CDR2 is FQNENV. The germline V and J ends were trimmed by 0 bases and 8 bases, with 7 bases remaining between them. The CDR3 loop reads CASSQSEREAFF. As DNA, the CDR3 is TGTGCCAGCAGCCAATCGGAGAGGGAAGCTTTCTTT.